This is a list of T cell receptor beta chains from one sample in a study of cytomegalovirus exposure and HLA in healthy donors. Using immunoSEQ multiplex PCR, the repertoire was profiled, and TCRdb retains in-frame clones only, with some absent. The profile covers fewer than 85,000 clones, with approximately 94% appearing a single time and 0.5% to 0.75% taken by the ten largest. Material for sequencing was PBMCs. Receptors originate from a woman aged 18-30 years in good health and CMV-seronegative. Both conserved end residues are part of each CDR3. Each record gives: V gene, J gene, clone size, CDR3 protein. Clone sizes are given selectively: once, few, many, or a class where the clone is expanded.

TRBV30	TRBJ1-2	-	CARHRIGSYGYTF
TRBV6-7	TRBJ2-7	-	CASAGDYEQYF
TRBV9	TRBJ2-5	-	CASSAGQGWETQYF
TRBV2	TRBJ2-7	-	CAIGTGGNEQYF
TRBV11-2	TRBJ2-7	-	CASSDRGQGGGASYEQYF
TRBV11-3	TRBJ1-1	-	CASSLADLNTEAFF
TRBV18	TRBJ1-1	-	CASSPDWRANTEAFF
TRBV7-9	TRBJ1-6	once	CASSSQPGGGRISPLHF
TRBV9	TRBJ2-1	-	CASSVGLGSSYNEQFF
TRBV18	TRBJ1-1	-	CASSPPTGGYNTEAFF
TRBV19	TRBJ2-3	-	CASSLRTSGVTDTQYF
TRBV6-5	TRBJ2-3	-	CASSWLSASGTDTQYF
TRBV28	TRBJ1-4	-	CASSRGLANEKLFF
TRBV2	TRBJ1-5	-	CASTGEVGNQPQHF
TRBV27	TRBJ2-7	-	CASSLGRGVYEQYF
TRBV30	TRBJ1-4	-	CAGLKPGQGNEKLFF
TRBV5-4	TRBJ2-2	-	CAAARWADTGELFF
TRBV19	TRBJ2-3	-	CASSWGSGESDTQYF
TRBV14	TRBJ2-5	-	CASSRWGRGEKGETQYF
TRBV6-5	TRBJ1-4	-	CASSYGQGREKLFF
TRBV7-7	TRBJ2-5	-	CASSSDRQETQYF
TRBV5-8	TRBJ2-5	-	CASSFPRGSQETQYF
TRBV25-1	TRBJ1-2	-	CASSDGRVDGYTF
TRBV6-1	TRBJ2-1	-	CASSEGGTAYNEQFF
TRBV6-5	TRBJ1-2	-	CASSSQGAQSYGYTF
TRBV18	TRBJ2-7	-	CASSPSSGGLDEQYF
TRBV7-9	TRBJ2-7	-	CASSSGTGANF
TRBV6-6	TRBJ2-7	-	CASSYPSGGLRDEQYF
TRBV9	TRBJ2-5	-	CASSAQGAATQYF
TRBV27	TRBJ2-7	few	CASSTRTGMVDEQYF
TRBV14	TRBJ1-4	-	CASSQWIGDEKLFF
TRBV28	TRBJ2-2	-	CASRSPLGAGGLNTGELFF
TRBV6-4	TRBJ2-3	-	CASSDTGQPDTQYF
TRBV9	TRBJ1-6	once	CASSAYQGNSPLHF
TRBV11-2	TRBJ2-7	-	CASSLEPTGTAAATGYEQYF
TRBV19	TRBJ2-1	few	CASRLAGFAYNEQFF
TRBV2	TRBJ2-1	-	CASKKRGIYNEQFF
TRBV10-3	TRBJ2-3	-	CAISDPGERGDTQYF
TRBV11-2	TRBJ2-1	-	CASSPRWTGDNNEQFF
TRBV12-5	TRBJ2-5	-	CASGLVQGGPQYF
TRBV18	TRBJ2-4	-	CASSPQGEGTTPHF
TRBV19	TRBJ2-5	-	CASSIGTGGSETQYF
TRBV2	TRBJ2-7	-	CASSETSARSYEQYF
TRBV5-6	TRBJ2-5	-	CASSQDRGEETQYF
TRBV5-6	TRBJ1-3	few	CASSLFVRGKLRNTIYF
TRBV6-5	TRBJ1-2	-	CASSYSPSGRGYTF
TRBV9	TRBJ1-1	-	CASSRQGENTEAFF
TRBV19	TRBJ1-2	-	CAVPNGFYGYTF
TRBV9	TRBJ2-5	once	CASSATSGGGFETQYF
TRBV2	TRBJ2-5	-	CASSEVGAQTETQYF
TRBV9	TRBJ2-2	-	CASSPPTGRTGELFF
TRBV6-1	TRBJ1-5	-	CASSGYPGQGNQPQHF
TRBV19	TRBJ2-3	-	CASSIGLAGGTDTQYF
TRBV5-1	TRBJ2-5	-	CASSLGTRETQYF